The source of this T cell receptor (beta chain) is a study of cytomegalovirus exposure and HLA in healthy donors. CDR1 and CDR2 (germline): GTSNPN, SVGIG (reference sequence). This CDR3 spans 14 amino acids. V lost 3 bases to trimming and J lost 0 bases, with 9 bases between them. The PCR had 60 Vbeta and 13 Jbeta primers. This table comes from immunoSEQ multiplex PCR, and its TCRdb copy is limited to in-frame clones, with some not included. The sample has some 190,000 clones, over 60% seen once. The receptor comes from a woman younger than 45 in good health and CMV-seropositive. This chain uses TRBV30 with TRBJ1-5; D is undetermined. The sequencing sample was made of PBMCs. In DNA form, the CDR3 reads TGTGCCTGGAGGACACCTTATAGCAATCAGCCCCAGCATTTT. Its protein is CAWRTPYSNQPQHF.